The 15 T cell receptor beta chains below all came from one sample that was sequenced in a study of shared clonotypes between healthy human individuals. Assay: immunoSEQ multiplex PCR; the TCRdb copy retains only in-frame clones and omits some. The data show about 600,000 clones, more than 95% seen once. Sequences were obtained from naive CD4+ T cells sorted from blood. As for subset: CD45RA+ positively selected. The receptors come from a young woman in good health.

The V and J genes are TRBV10-3 and TRBJ1-1; D is perhaps TRBD1 (6 bases). In germline, CDR1 is ENHRY, CDR2 SYGVKD. V was clipped by 7 bases and J by 3 bases, with 15 bases between them. The CDR3 runs to 14 residues. Written as DNA, the CDR3 is TGTGCCATCAACGGACAGAGGGATGACACTGAAGCTTTCTTT. Protein sequence: CAINGQRDDTEAFF.

The J gene is TRBJ2-7, the V gene TRBV28; no clear D gene. CDR3 size: 11 residues. V was pared by 2 bases and J by 5 bases, with 4 bases between. Germline CDR1 reads MDHEN; CDR2 reads SYDVKM. The CDR3 here is CASSLGHEQYF. The CDR3 DNA sequence: TGTGCCAGCAGTTTAGGTCACGAGCAGTACTTC.

The chain uses TRBV5-1 and TRBJ1-1, with D maybe TRBD1 (5 bases). V lost 4 bases and J 3 bases, leaving 10 bases between the germline ends. Germline CDR1 reads SGHRS; CDR2 reads YFSETQ. This CDR3 is 13 amino acids long. The CDR3 DNA reads as TGCGCCAGCAGCGGGGCTGAGGACACTGAAGCTTTCTTT. Residues: CASSGAEDTEAFF.

Turning to this clone: Other DNA sequences in this sample translate to the same CDR3. The chain carries TRBV18 and TRBJ2-7; D may be TRBD1 (5 bases). The CDR3 runs 14 residues. The V gene's germline CDR1 is KGHSH and CDR2 LQKENI. V gave up 3 bases and J gave up 1 base, with 10 bases separating them. In nucleotides, the CDR3 is TGTGCCAGCTCACCTACAGGTGCGTCCTACGAGCAGTACTTC. It specifies CASSPTGASYEQYF.

In this sample, this clone turned up once. The J gene is TRBJ2-2, the V gene TRBV6-1; no reliable D call. V shed 7 bases and J shed 4 bases, with 13 bases lying between them. The CDR3 covers 14 residues. Germline assignment: CDR1 MNHNS and CDR2 SASEGT. The CDR3: CASTERRSTGELFF. The CDR3 DNA reads as TGTGCCAGCACGGAGAGACGGAGCACCGGGGAGCTGTTTTTT.

This rearrangement joins TRBV6-1 to TRBJ2-2; maybe TRBD2 (5 bases). The CDR3 is made up of 14 amino acids. CDR1 MNHNS and CDR2 SASEGT come from the germline V gene. The V gene lost 2 bases and the J gene lost 8 bases, with 12 bases spanning the gap. In DNA form, the CDR3 reads TGTGCCAGCAGTGAAACCGGGGTATCAGGGGAGCTGTTTTTT. Protein: CASSETGVSGELFF.

The J gene is TRBJ2-1, the V gene TRBV2; 9 bases line up with TRBD2. The CDR3 runs 15 residues. With 5 bases clipped from V and 6 bases from J, the junction kept 8 bases outside the gene matches. Germline V gives CDR1 SNHLY, CDR2 FYNNEI. The DNA for the CDR3 is TGTGCCAGCAGTCAGACTAGCGGTGGGGTCAATGAGCAGTTCTTC. Translating gives CASSQTSGGVNEQFF. Full variable domain (missing parts from reference TRBV2 and TRBJ2-1): EPEVTQTPSHQVTQMGQEVILRCVPISNHLYFYWYRQILGQKVEFLVSFYNNEISEKSEIFDDQFSVERPDGSNFTLKIRSTKLEDSAMYFCASSQTSGGVNEQFFGPGTRLTVL.

A word on this clone: Other DNA sequences within the sample encode an identical CDR3. This chain connects TRBV15 to TRBJ1-5, with D perhaps TRBD1 (5 bases). Germline V gene sequence: CDR1 LNHNV, CDR2 YYDKDF (reference sequence). Trimming left V 2 bases short and J 2 bases short, with 7 bases between. The CDR3 consists of 14 residues. As DNA, the CDR3 is TGTGCCACCAGCAGATCGGGGGGCAATCAGCCCCAGCATTTT. It yields the protein CATSRSGGNQPQHF.

This rearrangement joins TRBV5-5 to TRBJ2-1; D is uncertain. Germline V lookup: CDR1 SGHKS, CDR2 YYEKEE (reference sequence). The CDR3 spans 15 residues. V was shortened by 3 bases and J by 2 bases, with 12 bases between the two germline ends. The CDR3 DNA is TGTGCCAGCAGCTCATCAGCCACCACCTACAATGAGCAGTTCTTC. It yields the protein CASSSSATTYNEQFF. The full variable domain, completed using reference TRBV5-5 and TRBJ2-1, is DAGVTQSPTHLIKTRGQQVTLRCSPISGHKSVSWYQQVLGQGPQFIFQYYEKEERGRGNFPDRFSARQFPNYSSELNVNALLLGDSALYLCASSSSATTYNEQFFGPGTRLTVL.

The genes are TRBV7-9 and TRBJ2-7; 7 bases match TRBD2. V gave up 1 base and J gave up 7 bases; unmatched junction bases: 4. The germline gives CDR1 SEHNR, CDR2 FQNEAQ (reference sequence). The CDR3 has 13 amino acids. The CDR3 loop is CASSLGTRSEQYF. The CDR3 DNA reads TGTGCCAGCAGCTTAGGGACTAGGAGTGAGCAGTACTTC.

V gene TRBV28 combines with J gene TRBJ2-7, with D possibly matching TRBD1 (5 bases). The length of the CDR3 is 12 residues. From germline, CDR1 is MDHEN and CDR2 SYDVKM. Trimming removed 6 bases from V and 1 base from J, with 7 bases in between. The CDR3 coding sequence is TGTGCCAGCAGGCGACAGTCCTACGAGCAGTACTTC. Translated, it gives CASRRQSYEQYF. Variable domain in full (rest from reference TRBV28 and TRBJ2-7): DVKVTQSSRYLVKRTGEKVFLECVQDMDHENMFWYRQDPGLGLRLIYFSYDVKMKEKGDIPEGYSVSREKKERFSLILESASTNQTSMYLCASRRQSYEQYFGPGTRLTVT.

The chain recombines TRBV6-5 with TRBJ2-1, with D possibly TRBD1 on 5 matching bases. Trimming removed 6 bases from V and 3 bases from J, with 15 bases in between. Germline loops: CDR1 MNHEY, CDR2 SVGAGI. The CDR3 has 15 residues. This CDR3 is CASRIGQGSYNEQFF. In DNA form, the CDR3 reads TGTGCCAGCAGGATCGGGCAGGGAAGCTACAATGAGCAGTTCTTC.

V usage is TRBV30 and J usage is TRBJ1-1; D is unresolved. CDR3 size: 17 residues. V lost 5 bases, J lost 1 base, and 23 bases lay in between. Germline values: CDR1 GTSNPN, CDR2 SVGIG (reference sequence). The DNA of the CDR3 is TGTGCCTGGCTCACCGAGCCTCACCCCGGGCGGAACACTGAAGCTTTCTTT. Residues: CAWLTEPHPGRNTEAFF.

The V gene is TRBV27, the J gene TRBJ1-4; D is uncertain. V was trimmed by 5 bases and J by 8 bases, leaving 15 bases between them. The germline gives CDR1 MNHEY, CDR2 SMNVEV (reference sequence). CDR3 length equals 14 residues. CDR3 DNA sequence: TGTGCCAGCAGTCCGGACCCGGGATGGGAAAAACTGTTTTTT. It is translated as CASSPDPGWEKLFF.

This chain connects TRBV12-5 to TRBJ1-6; no clear D gene. V was trimmed by 10 bases and J by 10 bases, leaving 14 bases between them. This CDR3 is 12 amino acids long. Germline V gene lookup returns CDR1 LGHNT and CDR2 FRNRAP. This CDR3 is CATCLKGSPLHF. The DNA for the CDR3 is TGTGCTACCTGCTTGAAAGGATCACCCCTCCACTTT.